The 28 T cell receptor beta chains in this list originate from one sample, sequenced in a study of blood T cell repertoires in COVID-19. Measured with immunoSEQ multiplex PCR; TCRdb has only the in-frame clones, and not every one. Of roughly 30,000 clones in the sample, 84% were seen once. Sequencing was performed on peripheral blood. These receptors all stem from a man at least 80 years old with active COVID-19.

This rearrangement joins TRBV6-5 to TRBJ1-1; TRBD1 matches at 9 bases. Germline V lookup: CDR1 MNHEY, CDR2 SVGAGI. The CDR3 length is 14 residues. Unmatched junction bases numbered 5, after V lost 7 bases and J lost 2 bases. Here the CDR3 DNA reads TGTGCCAGCACGAAGACAGGGGGTAACACTGAAGCTTTCTTT. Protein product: CASTKTGGNTEAFF.

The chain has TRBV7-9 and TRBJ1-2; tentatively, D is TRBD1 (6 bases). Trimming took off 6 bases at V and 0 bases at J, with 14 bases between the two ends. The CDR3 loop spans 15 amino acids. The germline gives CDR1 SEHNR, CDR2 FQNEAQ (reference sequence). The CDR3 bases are TGTGCCAGCAGGTCTACAGGGTCCCCTAACTATGGCTACACCTTC. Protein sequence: CASRSTGSPNYGYTF.

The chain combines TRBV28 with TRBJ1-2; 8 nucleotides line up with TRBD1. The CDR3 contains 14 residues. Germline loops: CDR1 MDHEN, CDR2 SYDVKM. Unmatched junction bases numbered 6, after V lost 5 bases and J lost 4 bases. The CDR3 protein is CASSRQGASYGYTF. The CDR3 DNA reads TGTGCCAGCAGTCGCCAGGGGGCGAGCTATGGCTACACCTTC.

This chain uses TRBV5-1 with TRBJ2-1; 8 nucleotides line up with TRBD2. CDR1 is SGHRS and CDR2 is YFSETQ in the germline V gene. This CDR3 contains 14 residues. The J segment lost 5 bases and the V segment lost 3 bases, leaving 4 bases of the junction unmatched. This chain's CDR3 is CASSSGGANNEQFF. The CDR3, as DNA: TGCGCCAGCAGCTCCGGGGGGGCGAACAATGAGCAGTTCTTC.

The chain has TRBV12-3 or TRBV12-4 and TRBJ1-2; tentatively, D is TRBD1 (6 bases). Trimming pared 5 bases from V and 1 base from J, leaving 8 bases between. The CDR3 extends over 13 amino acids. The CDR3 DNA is TGTGCCAGCAGTGCGGACAGTAACTATGGCTACACCTTC. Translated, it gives CASSADSNYGYTF.

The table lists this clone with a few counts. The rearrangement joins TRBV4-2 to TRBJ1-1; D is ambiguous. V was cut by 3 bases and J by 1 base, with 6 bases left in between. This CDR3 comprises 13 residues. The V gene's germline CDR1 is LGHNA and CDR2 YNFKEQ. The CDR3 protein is CASSHGGNTEAFF. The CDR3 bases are TGTGCCAGCAGCCATGGCGGGAACACTGAAGCTTTCTTT.

The CDR3 sequence is CASRPTSGGGNEQFF. In DNA form, the CDR3 reads TGTGCCAGCAGACCGACTAGCGGGGGAGGCAATGAGCAGTTCTTC. The V gene is TRBV6-5, the J gene TRBJ2-1; TRBD2 matches 12 bases. The CDR3 has 15 residues. With V trimmed by 6 bases and J by 6 bases, 6 bases remained unmatched. The germline V gene encodes CDR1 MNHEY and CDR2 SVGAGI.

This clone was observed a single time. CDR3 nucleotide sequence: TGTGCCAGCAGCTTCGGGGCCTACAATGAGCAGTTCTTC. This gives the protein CASSFGAYNEQFF. The genes are TRBV7-2 and TRBJ2-1; D might be TRBD2 (5 bases). The CDR3 has 13 amino acids. Germline values: CDR1 SGHTA, CDR2 FQGNSA. Trimming pared 3 bases from V and 2 bases from J, leaving 5 bases between.

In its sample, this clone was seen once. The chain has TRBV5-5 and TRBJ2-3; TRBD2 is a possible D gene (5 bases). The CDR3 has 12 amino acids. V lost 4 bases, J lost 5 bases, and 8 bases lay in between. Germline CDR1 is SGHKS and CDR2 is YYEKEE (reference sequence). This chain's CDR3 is CASSRTGDTQYF. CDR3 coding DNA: TGTGCCAGCAGCAGGACTGGAGATACGCAGTATTTT.

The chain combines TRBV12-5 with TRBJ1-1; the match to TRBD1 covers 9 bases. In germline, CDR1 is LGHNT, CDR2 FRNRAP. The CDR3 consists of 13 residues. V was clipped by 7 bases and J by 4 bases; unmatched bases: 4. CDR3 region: CASDRGRATEAFF. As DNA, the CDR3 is TGTGCTAGTGACAGGGGGCGGGCCACTGAAGCTTTCTTT.

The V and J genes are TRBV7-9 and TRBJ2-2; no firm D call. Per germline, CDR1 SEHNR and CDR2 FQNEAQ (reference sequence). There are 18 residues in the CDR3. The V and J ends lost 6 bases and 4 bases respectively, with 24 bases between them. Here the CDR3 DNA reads TGTGCCAGCAGTCCTCCCTTTAGGTCCGAGGTGGGCACCGGGGAGCTGTTTTTT. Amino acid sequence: CASSPPFRSEVGTGELFF.

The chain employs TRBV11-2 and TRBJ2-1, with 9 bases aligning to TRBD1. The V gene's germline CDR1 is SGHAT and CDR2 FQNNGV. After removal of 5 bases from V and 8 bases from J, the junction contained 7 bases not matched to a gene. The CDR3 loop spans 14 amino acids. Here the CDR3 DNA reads TGTGCCAGCAGCCCGGGACAGGGACGCGATGAGCAGTTCTTC. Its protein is CASSPGQGRDEQFF.

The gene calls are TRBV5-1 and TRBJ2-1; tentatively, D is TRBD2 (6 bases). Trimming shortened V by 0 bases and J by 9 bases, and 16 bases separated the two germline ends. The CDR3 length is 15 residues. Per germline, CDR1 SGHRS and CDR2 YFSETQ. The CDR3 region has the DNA TGCGCCAGCAGCTTGGATTCGCGGGGTCGCGGTGAGCAGTTCTTC. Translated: CASSLDSRGRGEQFF.

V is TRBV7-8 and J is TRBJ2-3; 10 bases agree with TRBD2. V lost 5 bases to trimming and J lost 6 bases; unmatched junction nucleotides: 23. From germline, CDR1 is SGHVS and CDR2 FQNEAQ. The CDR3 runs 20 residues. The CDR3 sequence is CASSPYPSWDSGGAWDTQYF. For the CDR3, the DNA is TGTGCCAGCAGCCCATACCCAAGTTGGGACAGCGGGGGGGCCTGGGATACGCAGTATTTT. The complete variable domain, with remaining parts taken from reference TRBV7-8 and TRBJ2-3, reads GAGVSQSPRYKVAKRGQDVALRCDPISGHVSLFWYQQALGQGPEFLTYFQNEAQLDKSGLPSDRFFAERPEGSVSTLKIQRTQQEDSAVYLCASSPYPSWDSGGAWDTQYFGPGTRLTVL.

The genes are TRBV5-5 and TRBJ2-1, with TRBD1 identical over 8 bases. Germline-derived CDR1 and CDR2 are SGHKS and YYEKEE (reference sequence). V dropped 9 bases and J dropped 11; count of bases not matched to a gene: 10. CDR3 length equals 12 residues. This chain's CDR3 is CATNRGAGKQFF. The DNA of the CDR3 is TGTGCCACCAACAGGGGGGCCGGGAAGCAGTTCTTC. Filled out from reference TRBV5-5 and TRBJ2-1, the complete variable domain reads DAGVTQSPTHLIKTRGQQVTLRCSPISGHKSVSWYQQVLGQGPQFIFQYYEKEERGRGNFPDRFSARQFPNYSSELNVNALLLGDSALYLCATNRGAGKQFFGPGTRLTVL.

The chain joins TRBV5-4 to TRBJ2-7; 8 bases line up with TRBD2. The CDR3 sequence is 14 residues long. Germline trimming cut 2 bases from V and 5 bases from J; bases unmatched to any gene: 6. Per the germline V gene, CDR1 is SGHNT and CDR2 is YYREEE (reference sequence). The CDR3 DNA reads TGTGCCAGCAGCTTCGGGGGGGCCAACCACGAGCAGTACTTC. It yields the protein CASSFGGANHEQYF.

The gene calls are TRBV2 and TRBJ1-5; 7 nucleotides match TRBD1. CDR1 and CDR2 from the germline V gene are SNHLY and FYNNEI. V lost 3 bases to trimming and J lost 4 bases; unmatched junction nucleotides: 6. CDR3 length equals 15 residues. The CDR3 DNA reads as TGTGCCAGCAGTGACCGGACAGGAGGTAATCAGCCCCAGCATTTT. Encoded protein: CASSDRTGGNQPQHF.

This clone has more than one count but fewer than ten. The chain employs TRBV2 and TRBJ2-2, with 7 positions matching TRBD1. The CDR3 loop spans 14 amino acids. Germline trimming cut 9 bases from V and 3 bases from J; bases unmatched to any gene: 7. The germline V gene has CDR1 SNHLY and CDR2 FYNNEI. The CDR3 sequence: CARRSDRHTGELFF. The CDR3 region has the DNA TGTGCCAGACGATCGGACAGGCACACCGGGGAGCTGTTTTTT.

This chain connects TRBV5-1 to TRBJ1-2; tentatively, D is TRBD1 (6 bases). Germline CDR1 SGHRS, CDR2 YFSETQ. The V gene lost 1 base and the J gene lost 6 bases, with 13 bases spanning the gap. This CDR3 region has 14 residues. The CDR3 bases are TGCGCCAGCAGCTTGACTGGACAGACAAATGGCTACACCTTC. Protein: CASSLTGQTNGYTF.

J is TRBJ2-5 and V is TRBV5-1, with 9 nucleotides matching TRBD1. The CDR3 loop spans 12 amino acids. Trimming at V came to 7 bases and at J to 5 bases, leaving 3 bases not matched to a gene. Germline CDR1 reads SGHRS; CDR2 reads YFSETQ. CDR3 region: CASLGQGETQYF. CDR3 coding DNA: TGCGCCAGCTTAGGACAGGGGGAGACCCAGTACTTC.

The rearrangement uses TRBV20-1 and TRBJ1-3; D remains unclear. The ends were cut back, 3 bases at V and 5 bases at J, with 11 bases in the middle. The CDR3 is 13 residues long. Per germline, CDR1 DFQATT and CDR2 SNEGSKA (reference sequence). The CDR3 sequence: CSASLGARNTIYF. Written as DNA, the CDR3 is TGCAGTGCTAGTCTAGGAGCACGAAACACCATATATTTT.

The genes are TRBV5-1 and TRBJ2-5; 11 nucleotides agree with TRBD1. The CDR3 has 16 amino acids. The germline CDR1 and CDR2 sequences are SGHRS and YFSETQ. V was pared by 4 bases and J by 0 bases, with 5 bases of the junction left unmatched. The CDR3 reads CASSPGTGGYQETQYF. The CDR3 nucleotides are TGCGCCAGCAGCCCGGGGACAGGGGGATACCAAGAGACCCAGTACTTC.

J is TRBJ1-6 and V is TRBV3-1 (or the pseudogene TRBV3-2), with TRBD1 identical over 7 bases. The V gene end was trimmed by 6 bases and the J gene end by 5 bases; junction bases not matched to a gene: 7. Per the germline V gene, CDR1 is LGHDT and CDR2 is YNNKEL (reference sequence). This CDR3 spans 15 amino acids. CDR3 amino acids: CASRAPGQNNSPLHF. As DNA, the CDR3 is TGTGCCAGCAGGGCCCCGGGACAGAATAATTCACCCCTCCACTTT.

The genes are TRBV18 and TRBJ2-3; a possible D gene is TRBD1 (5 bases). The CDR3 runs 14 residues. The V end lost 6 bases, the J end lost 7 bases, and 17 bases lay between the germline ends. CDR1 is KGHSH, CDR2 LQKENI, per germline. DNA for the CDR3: TGTGCCAGCTCCTACTACAGGAATGGGAATACGCAGTATTTT. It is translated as CASSYYRNGNTQYF. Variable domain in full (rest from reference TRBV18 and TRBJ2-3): NAGVMQNPRHLVRRRGQEARLRCSPMKGHSHVYWYRQLPEEGLKFMVYLQKENIIDESGMPKERFSAEFPKEGPSILRIQQVVRGDSAAYFCASSYYRNGNTQYFGPGTRLTVL.

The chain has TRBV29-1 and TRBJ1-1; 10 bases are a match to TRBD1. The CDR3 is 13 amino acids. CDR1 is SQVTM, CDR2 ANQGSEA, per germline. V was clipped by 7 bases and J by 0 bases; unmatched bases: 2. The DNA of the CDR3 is TGCAGCGCGGGACAGGGGTTGAACACTGAAGCTTTCTTT. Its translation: CSAGQGLNTEAFF.

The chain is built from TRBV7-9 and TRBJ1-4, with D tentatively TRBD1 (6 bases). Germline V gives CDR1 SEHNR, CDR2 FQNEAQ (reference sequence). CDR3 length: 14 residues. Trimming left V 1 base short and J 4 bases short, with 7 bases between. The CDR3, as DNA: TGTGCCAGCAGCTTAGGACAGGATAATGAAAAACTGTTTTTT. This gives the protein CASSLGQDNEKLFF.

The CDR3 nucleotides read TGTGCCAGCAGTTCCAACGGGAGGGAACAAGAGACCCAGTACTTC. Protein product: CASSSNGREQETQYF. V and J are TRBV6-5 and TRBJ2-5, with TRBD2 matching over 8 bases. CDR1 and CDR2 (germline): MNHEY, SVGAGI. The CDR3 is 15 amino acids. V lost 4 bases and J lost 2; bases outside the gene matches: 6.

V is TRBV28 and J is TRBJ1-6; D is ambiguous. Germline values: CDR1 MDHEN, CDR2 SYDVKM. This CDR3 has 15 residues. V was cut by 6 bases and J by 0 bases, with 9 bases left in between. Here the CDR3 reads CASRFSSSYNSPLHF. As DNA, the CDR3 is TGTGCCAGCAGGTTCTCGAGCTCCTATAATTCACCCCTCCACTTT.